The 30 T cell receptor beta chains presented below share a single source sample, sequenced in a study of human T cells and chemical hapten exposure. As for time point: patch test 3, about 24 weeks after DPC sensitization. Treatment meaning: therapeutic diphenylcyclopropenone sensitization with weekly scalp DPC. TCRdb analysed the RACE reads with MiXCR anew, one entry per CDR3 protein. The sample has about 170,000 distinct CDR3 sequences, 28% seen once. The sequencing used whole blood, collected in connection with sensitization to the hapten diphenylcyclopropenone (DPC). The receptor set was obtained from a woman aged 18-29 years with alopecia areata. Some clones in this sample may be carry-over from other donors' samples.

The rearrangement joins TRBV25-1 to TRBJ2-3; 8 nucleotides line up with TRBD2. Losses at the gene ends were 1 base for V and 3 bases for J; bases not matched to a gene: 6. The germline CDR1 and CDR2 sequences are MGHDK and SYGVNS. This CDR3 has 16 amino acids. CDR3 residues: CASSESSGGETDTQYF. The CDR3 DNA reads as TGTGCCAGCAGTGAATCTTCCGGGGGGGAGACAGATACGCAGTATTTT.

V is TRBV4-1 and J is TRBJ2-1; no firm D call. The germline V gene encodes CDR1 MGHRA and CDR2 YSYEKL. The V end was cut by 6 bases, the J end by 8 bases, with 8 bases between. The CDR3 has 11 residues. Here the CDR3 reads CASSHTDEQFF. The CDR3 DNA reads TGCGCCAGCAGTCATACTGATGAGCAGTTCTTC.

This chain links TRBV10-2 with TRBJ2-7; D may be TRBD2 (6 bases). Germline V gene sequence: CDR1 WSHSY, CDR2 SAAADI. The CDR3 contains 11 residues. Trimming pared 0 bases from V and 11 bases from J, leaving 8 bases between. In DNA form, the CDR3 reads TGCGCCAGCAGTGAGTCGGGCGGGAAGTACTTC. Amino acid sequence: CASSESGGKYF.

This chain joins TRBV29-1 and TRBJ1-2; D is uncertain. The CDR3 sequence is 12 residues long. The germline gives CDR1 SQVTM, CDR2 ANQGSEA. Deletions cut 4 bases from V and 3 bases from J, with 9 bases between. CDR3 protein: CSVADTDYGYTF. CDR3 DNA: TGCAGCGTTGCCGACACGGACTATGGCTACACCTTC.

The chain uses TRBV7-2 and TRBJ2-1; the D is unclear. V lost 2 bases and J lost 7, with 9 bases in between. CDR3 length: 13 amino acids. Germline-derived CDR1 and CDR2 are SGHTA and FQGNSA. CDR3 DNA sequence: TGTGCCAGCAGCTTATCCGGGCGAAATGAGCAGTTCTTC. This codes for CASSLSGRNEQFF.

The chain couples TRBV20-1 to TRBJ2-1; 7 bases align to TRBD2. After removal of 3 bases from V and 7 bases from J, the junction contained 12 bases not matched to a gene. Germline V gives CDR1 DFQATT, CDR2 SNEGSKA (reference sequence). This CDR3 is 15 amino acids long. The CDR3 DNA reads as TGCAGTGCTAGGGAAAGGGAGGGCCTCCCAAATGAGCAGTTCTTC. It codes for CSAREREGLPNEQFF.

The chain combines TRBV7-9 with TRBJ2-2; TRBD1 agrees at 7 bases. This CDR3 is 14 amino acids long. Looked up from germline, CDR1 is SEHNR and CDR2 is FQNEAQ (reference sequence). J lost 7 bases, V lost 4 bases, and 6 bases had no gene match. CDR3 nucleotides: TGTGCCAGCAGCTCAACAGGGGCAGTCGGGGAGCTGTTTTTT. Its protein is CASSSTGAVGELFF.

The chain recombines TRBV7-2 with TRBJ2-7; 8 bases are shared with TRBD1. The CDR3 extends over 13 amino acids. Germline CDR1 is SGHTA and CDR2 is FQGNSA. V gave up 5 bases and J gave up 2 bases; unmatched junction bases: 2. The CDR3 region is CASSAQGAYEQYF. DNA for the CDR3: TGTGCCAGCAGCGCACAGGGGGCCTACGAGCAGTACTTC.

This clonotype appeared a few times. The chain combines TRBV3-1 with TRBJ2-3; TRBD2 might be the D (6 bases). CDR1 and CDR2 (germline): LGHDT, YNNKEL (reference sequence). Trimming pared 4 bases from V and 1 base from J, leaving 12 bases between. The CDR3 extends over 15 amino acids. The CDR3 is CASSLRLGRTDTQYF. The CDR3 nucleotides read TGTGCCAGCAGCCTCCGACTAGGTCGCACAGATACGCAGTATTTT.

This chain links TRBV29-1 with TRBJ1-1; unclear D gene. The ends were cut back, 3 bases at V and 3 bases at J, with 5 bases in the middle. This CDR3 is built from 11 residues. Germline V gives CDR1 SQVTM, CDR2 ANQGSEA. The CDR3 sequence is CSVEVYTEAFF. CDR3 nucleotide sequence: TGCAGCGTTGAGGTTTACACTGAAGCTTTCTTT.

This clonotype was counted many times. J is TRBJ1-1 and V is TRBV30; D possibly corresponds to TRBD1 (5 bases). The V end lost 2 bases, the J end lost 0 bases, and 10 bases lay between the germline ends. Germline-derived CDR1 and CDR2 are GTSNPN and SVGIG (reference sequence). The CDR3 spans 14 residues. As DNA, the CDR3 is TGTGCCTGGAGTCCAGGGTCCGTGAACACTGAAGCTTTCTTT. The encoded protein is CAWSPGSVNTEAFF.

V usage is TRBV4-2 and J usage is TRBJ1-1, with 8 nucleotides matching TRBD1. Trimming removed 8 bases from V and 8 bases from J; junction bases left unmatched: 13. The CDR3 has 14 residues. Per germline, CDR1 LGHNA and CDR2 YNFKEQ. The DNA of the CDR3 is TGTGCCAGCGGCTCCAGGGCAGGGGGCGAGGAAGCTTTCTTT. Protein product: CASGSRAGGEEAFF.

This clonotype was detected a few times. This chain connects TRBV7-9 to TRBJ1-5, with 8 bases identical to TRBD1. V shed 4 bases, J shed 6 bases, and the junction held 5 bases outside the gene matches. Per germline, CDR1 SEHNR and CDR2 FQNEAQ (reference sequence). The CDR3 is 14 amino acids. The DNA for the CDR3 is TGTGCCAGCAGCTCGGACAGGGAGGGTCAGCCCCAGCATTTT. Translation gives CASSSDREGQPQHF.

The sample holds a few counts of this clonotype. The genes are TRBV2 and TRBJ2-5, with 10 positions matching TRBD2. Germline V gives CDR1 SNHLY, CDR2 FYNNEI. Unmatched junction bases numbered 7, after V lost 10 bases and J lost 5 bases. This CDR3 contains 13 residues. CDR3 sequence: CATSAGLAETQYF. Written as DNA, the CDR3 is TGTGCCACCTCCGCGGGACTAGCGGAGACCCAGTACTTC.

The chain uses TRBV14 and TRBJ2-1, with D possibly called TRBD1 or TRBD2 (5 bases each). CDR1 is SGHDN, CDR2 FVKESK, per germline. Trimming took 1 base from V and 12 from J, leaving 16 bases between them. The CDR3 runs to 14 residues. CDR3 in DNA: TGTGCCAGCAGCCAAGGGGGCGGCGGGCCTAGGCAGTTCTTC. It encodes CASSQGGGGPRQFF.

The chain is built from TRBV4-1 and TRBJ2-2; no reliable D call. The V gene's germline CDR1 is MGHRA and CDR2 YSYEKL. The CDR3 consists of 15 residues. The V gene lost 2 bases and the J gene lost 8 bases, with 15 bases spanning the gap. DNA of the CDR3: TGCGCCAGCAGCCAAAGGACGGACGGAAGGGGGGAGCTGTTTTTT. Translating it yields CASSQRTDGRGELFF.

This rearrangement joins TRBV9 to TRBJ2-1; D tentatively fits TRBD1 or TRBD2 (5 bases each). This CDR3 region has 15 residues. V was trimmed by 3 bases and J by 6 bases, leaving 16 bases between them. Looked up from germline, CDR1 is SGDLS and CDR2 is YYNGEE. The CDR3 region is CASSALARAGNEQFF. The CDR3 bases are TGTGCCAGCAGCGCCCTCGCCAGGGCGGGCAATGAGCAGTTCTTC.

The chain links TRBV27 to TRBJ2-3; D is uncertain. The germline V gene encodes CDR1 MNHEY and CDR2 SMNVEV (reference sequence). Trimming cost V 3 bases and J 1 base, with 8 bases left between them. CDR3 length: 14 residues. The CDR3 DNA reads as TGTGCCAGCAGTTTCACCCGGCGCACAGATACGCAGTATTTT. Encoded protein: CASSFTRRTDTQYF.

This sequence joins TRBV27 and TRBJ1-1, with a possible D match to TRBD1 (5 bases). Trimming shortened V by 6 bases and J by 2 bases, and 13 bases separated the two germline ends. The germline CDR1 and CDR2 sequences are MNHEY and SMNVEV (reference sequence). This CDR3 spans 14 amino acids. The CDR3 protein is CASSKPGANTEAFF. The CDR3, as DNA: TGTGCCAGCAGCAAACCTGGGGCCAACACTGAAGCTTTCTTT.

The V call is TRBV5-1, the J call TRBJ2-7; D gene uncertain. This CDR3 has 14 amino acids. V was pared by 2 bases and J by 3 bases, with 12 bases between. Germline CDR1 SGHRS, CDR2 YFSETQ. Here the CDR3 DNA reads TGCGCCAGCAGCTTTGGACCAACGAGCTACGAGCAGTACTTC. It specifies CASSFGPTSYEQYF.

The rearrangement uses TRBV7-3 and TRBJ2-2; possibly TRBD1 for D (5 bases). This CDR3 has 13 residues. Germline V lookup: CDR1 SGHTA, CDR2 FQGTGA. V was trimmed by 4 bases and J by 6 bases, leaving 9 bases between them. CDR3 nucleotides: TGTGCCAGCAGCTCGTCAGGGTCCGGGGAGCTGTTTTTT. As protein: CASSSSGSGELFF.

The chain employs TRBV18 and TRBJ2-3, with 8 bases aligning to TRBD2. V trimming: 1 base; J trimming: 6 bases; junction bases outside the gene matches: 6. Germline CDR1 reads KGHSH; CDR2 reads LQKENI. This CDR3 is 15 amino acids long. The CDR3 loop reads CASSPRSGGADTQYF. The DNA for the CDR3 is TGTGCCAGCTCACCACGTTCCGGGGGGGCCGATACGCAGTATTTT.

This clonotype was picked up many times. The rearrangement links TRBV6-2 or TRBV6-3 to TRBJ1-5; D is unresolved. Deletions cut 3 bases from V and 7 bases from J, with 10 bases between. Germline CDR1 reads MNHEY; CDR2 reads SVGEGT. The CDR3 contains 13 residues. CDR3 in DNA: TGTGCCAGCAGTTATGGTGGGAGCCAGCCCCAGCATTTT. Protein product: CASSYGGSQPQHF.

The chain uses TRBV4-3 and TRBJ2-2, with D hard to call. V was clipped by 4 bases and J by 8 bases, with 5 bases between them. The CDR3 length is 11 residues. The V gene's germline CDR1 is LGHNA and CDR2 YSLEER. CDR3 protein: CASSLRGELFF. CDR3 nucleotide sequence: TGCGCCAGCAGCCTGCGAGGGGAGCTGTTTTTT.

V usage is TRBV20-1 and J usage is TRBJ2-3, with TRBD2 as a possible D gene (6 bases). Germline V gene sequence: CDR1 DFQATT, CDR2 SNEGSKA (reference sequence). Deletions cut 3 bases from V and 4 bases from J, with 11 bases between. The length of the CDR3 is 13 residues. CDR3 DNA sequence: TGCAGTGCTAGGGCGGCTAGCGCAGATACGCAGTATTTT. It translates to CSARAASADTQYF.

This clonotype was seen a handful of times. The chain combines TRBV7-2 with TRBJ1-1; TRBD1 agrees at 10 bases. The CDR3 has 14 residues. Unmatched junction bases numbered 8, after V lost 5 bases and J lost 8 bases. Germline CDR1 reads SGHTA; CDR2 reads FQGNSA. CDR3 protein: CASSKGTGEAEAFF. DNA of the CDR3: TGTGCCAGCAGCAAAGGGACAGGGGAAGCCGAAGCTTTCTTT.

The J gene is TRBJ1-2, the V gene TRBV4-1, with D possibly being TRBD1 (6 bases). This CDR3 has 15 amino acids. Deletions cut 0 bases from V and 8 bases from J, with 16 bases between. Germline V gene lookup returns CDR1 MGHRA and CDR2 YSYEKL. The CDR3 coding sequence is TGCGCCAGCAGCCAAGAGCGGAGGGGGGCCTGGGGCTACACCTTC. It specifies CASSQERRGAWGYTF.

This clonotype was counted only a few times. The chain is built from TRBV7-9 and TRBJ2-3, with TRBD1 identical over 10 bases. Germline V gene lookup returns CDR1 SEHNR and CDR2 FQNEAQ (reference sequence). After removal of 8 bases from V and 2 bases from J, the junction contained 10 bases not matched to a gene. The CDR3 has 16 amino acids. CDR3 coding DNA: TGTGCCAGCCGACCGGGACAGGGGACTGCCACAGATACGCAGTATTTT. Its protein product is CASRPGQGTATDTQYF.

In this sample, this clonotype turned up many times. The chain carries TRBV20-1 and TRBJ1-6; 11 bases agree with TRBD1. V shed 5 bases and J 10 bases; nucleotides not matched to a gene: 4. Germline CDR1 and CDR2: DFQATT and SNEGSKA (reference sequence). The CDR3 is 13 residues long. CDR3: CSAGQGARSPLHF. Here the CDR3 DNA reads TGCAGTGCTGGACAGGGGGCCCGGTCACCCCTCCACTTT.

This chain joins TRBV7-9 and TRBJ2-3, with D maybe TRBD2 (6 bases). Trimming removed 7 bases from V and 4 bases from J, with 18 bases in between. The germline V gene encodes CDR1 SEHNR and CDR2 FQNEAQ (reference sequence). There are 15 residues in the CDR3. The CDR3 DNA reads as TGTGCCAGCACCCTAGCTCGGGAGCCCCCAGATACGCAGTATTTT. Translated, it gives CASTLAREPPDTQYF.